This T cell receptor (gamma chain) was identified in a study of γδ T cells in repeated Plasmodium falciparum infection. From germline, CDR1 is GITISATS and CDR2 ISYDGTV (reference sequence). The CDR3 runs to 21 residues. General observations from the study: Compared with Australian children, Malian Vdelta2-negative repertoires seemed more clonal, less diverse, less shared.

On this clone itself: The antigen remains undetermined. A far larger clone is one nucleotide away, so this likely arose from a read error. This specimen includes other DNA sequences encoding the same CDR3.

Each sorted gammadelta sample had TRG and TRD chains sequenced. TCRdb processed the multiplex PCR reads again with the CATT caller. The sample records about 14,000 gamma-chain clones, about 1.5% being singletons. Gammadelta T cells were flow-sorted from PBMC into Vgamma9/Vdelta2+ and Vdelta2-negative populations for bulk analysis. The chain has TRGV9 and TRGJP. TCRdb does not report a J gene; here it was assigned by matching the DNA to germline references. The clonotype comes from a pool of human donors (malaria-infected and uninfected, not separated). The sequenced material came from gamma-delta T cells from blood. CDR3 sequence: CALWEPAPEAMQELGKKIKVF. The DNA of the CDR3 is TGCGCCTTGTGGGAGCCGGCACCGGAGGCGATGCAAGAGTTGGGCAAAAAAATCAAGGTATTT.